This T cell receptor beta chain derives from a study of human T cells and chemical hapten exposure. TCRdb reprocessed the RACE reads with MiXCR, giving one entry per CDR3 protein. The data show 60,000 to 75,000 distinct CDR3 sequences, with 5.5% to 7.5% seen just once and around 1.6% held by the top ten. Documented time point: pre-sensitization, week 0. Treatment given: therapeutic diphenylcyclopropenone sensitization with weekly scalp DPC. Extraction of total RNA was performed on unfractionated whole blood. Whole-study results and caveats: TCRs exceeding a frequency of 1 in 1000 stayed unchanged under DPC sensitization. Expanded TCR counts at PT1 went up together with patch test score, a positive correlation.

Ten or more counts support this clonotype. No antigen is known for it. Sequenced here: whole blood, sampled in connection with sensitization to the hapten diphenylcyclopropenone (DPC). The receptor was isolated from a woman in her twenties or thirties with alopecia areata. Some clones in this sample may be carry-over from other donors' samples.

The CDR3 region has the DNA TGTGCCAGCAGCCAAGTTTCTCGGCCTGCGGGTGAGCAGTACTTC. It yields the protein CASSQVSRPAGEQYF. This chain links TRBV3-1 with TRBJ2-7, with D tentatively TRBD2 (5 bases). CDR3 length: 15 amino acids. Trimming removed 1 base from V and 7 bases from J, with 17 bases in between. The germline V gene has CDR1 LGHDT and CDR2 YNNKEL (reference sequence).